The TCR beta chain described here comes from a study of T cells in Graves' hyperthyroidism and ophthalmopathy. Findings and caveats of the study: Blood shared most expanded thyroid clonotypes above 0.001. Ophthalmopathy got predicted by the model a median approximately 6.3 months before its onset. Ophthalmopathy and stable hyperthyroidism were separated by a 13 V-J model.

Patients aged 18 to 65 with hyperthyroidism were newly diagnosed, with duration under 2 months. Amplification of TCR beta CDR3 regions used RNA as the template. The primer set for the first-round RT-PCR of the TCR CDR3 was HTBI. TCRdb recomputed calls from the multiplex PCR reads with MiXCR, one row per CDR3 protein. This sample has around 400,000 distinct CDR3 sequences; 15% to 18% occur once, and the top ten carry about a quarter. In the case of this clonotype: Its matching antigen is unknown.

The CDR3 contains 15 residues. Per germline, CDR1 MNHNS and CDR2 SASEGT. V lost 7 bases to trimming and J lost 2 bases; unmatched junction nucleotides: 6. The TCR comes from a young woman with Graves' hyperthyroidism that later progressed to Graves' ophthalmopathy. The sequencing sample was made of blood. The rearrangement uses TRBV6-1 and TRBJ2-5, with 11 bases fitting TRBD1. In nucleotides, the CDR3 is TGTGCCAGCACCCGGACAGGGGGCTCTCAAGAGACCCAGTACTTC. Its protein product is CASTRTGGSQETQYF.